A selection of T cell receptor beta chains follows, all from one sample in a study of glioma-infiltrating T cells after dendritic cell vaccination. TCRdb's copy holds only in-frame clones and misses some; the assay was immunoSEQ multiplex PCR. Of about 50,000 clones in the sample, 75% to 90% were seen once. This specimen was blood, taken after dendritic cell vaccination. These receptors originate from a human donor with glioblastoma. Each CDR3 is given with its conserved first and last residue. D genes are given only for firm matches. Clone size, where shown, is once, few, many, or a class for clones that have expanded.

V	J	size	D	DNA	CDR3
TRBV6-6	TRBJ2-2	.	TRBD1	TGTGCCAGCAGTCTGGGACAGGGTACCACCGGGGAGCTGTTTTTT	CASSLGQGTTGELFF
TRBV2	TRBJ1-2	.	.	TGTGCCAGCAGACGGACAGACCTACATAACTATGGCTACACCTTC	CASRRTDLHNYGYTF
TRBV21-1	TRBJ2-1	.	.	TGTGCCAGCAGCATTGACAGGGCTAATGAGCAGTTCTTC	CASSIDRANEQFF
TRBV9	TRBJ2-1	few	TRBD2	TGTGCCAGCAGCCTTTCGGCGGGAGTCTCCTACAATGAGCAGTTCTTC	CASSLSAGVSYNEQFF
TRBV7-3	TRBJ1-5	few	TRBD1	TGTGCCAGCAGCTTGGACAGGGATCAGCCCCAGCATTTT	CASSLDRDQPQHF
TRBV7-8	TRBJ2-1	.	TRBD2	TGTGCCAGCAGCTTAGTCCAAGGGATAGCGGGAGTGCGACTTAATGAGCAGTTCTTC	CASSLVQGIAGVRLNEQFF
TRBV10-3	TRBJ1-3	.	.	TGTGCCATACAAGACACATCAGGAAACACCATATATTTT	CAIQDTSGNTIYF
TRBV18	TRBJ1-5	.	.	TGTGCCAGCTCAGCGAACATACAGGGAGATCAGCCCCAGCATTTT	CASSANIQGDQPQHF
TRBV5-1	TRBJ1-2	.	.	TGCGCCAGCAGCTTGGGACTGGGTCAGGGGAACTATGGCTACACCTTC	CASSLGLGQGNYGYTF
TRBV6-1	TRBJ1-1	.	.	TGTGCCAGCAGTAACGGGTGGGACACTGAAGCTTTCTTT	CASSNGWDTEAFF
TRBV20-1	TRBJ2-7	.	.	TGCAGTGCAAAGATTGAGTACGAGCAGTACTTC	CSAKIEYEQYF
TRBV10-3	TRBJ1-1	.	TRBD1	TGTGCCATTACCGGGACAGCGAACACTGAAGCTTTCTTT	CAITGTANTEAFF
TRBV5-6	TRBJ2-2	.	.	TGTGCCAGCAGCTTGGGTCCCTTGAACACCGGGGAGCTGTTTTTT	CASSLGPLNTGELFF
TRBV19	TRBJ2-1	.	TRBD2	TGTGCCAGTAATACGGGAGGTTCCTACAATGAGCAGTTCTTC	CASNTGGSYNEQFF
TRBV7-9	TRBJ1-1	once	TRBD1	TGTGCCAGCAGCTTAGTAGACAGGGGCGGGACTGAAGCTTTCTTT	CASSLVDRGGTEAFF
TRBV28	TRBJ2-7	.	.	TGTGCCACCAGGAGTAATTACGAGCAGTACTTC	CATRSNYEQYF
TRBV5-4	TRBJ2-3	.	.	TGTGCCAGCAGCTTGGTGGCTAGCACAGATACGCAGTATTTT	CASSLVASTDTQYF
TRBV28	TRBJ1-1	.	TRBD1	TGTGCCAGCAGTCTCGGACAGGGTGCGGCTTTCTTT	CASSLGQGAAFF
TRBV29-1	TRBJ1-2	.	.	TGCAGCGTTGACGGAGGGTCATTCTCCTATGGCTACACCTTC	CSVDGGSFSYGYTF
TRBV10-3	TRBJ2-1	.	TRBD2	TGTGCCATCAGTGTACCTAGCGGGAAATACAATGAGCAGTTCTTC	CAISVPSGKYNEQFF
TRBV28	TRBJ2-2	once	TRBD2	TGTGCCAGCAGGCACCCCTGGACTAGCGTAGGGGACACCGGGGAGCTGTTTTTT	CASRHPWTSVGDTGELFF
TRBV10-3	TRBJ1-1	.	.	TGTGCCATCAGTGAGCTTGGAGGCGAGACGGGCACTGAAGCTTTCTTT	CAISELGGETGTEAFF
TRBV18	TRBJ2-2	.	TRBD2	TGTGCCAGCTCACCACTCTCTACTAGCGGGAGCTTCGGGGAGCTGTTTTTT	CASSPLSTSGSFGELFF
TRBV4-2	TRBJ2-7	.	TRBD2	TGTGCCAGCAGCCAAGTGAGAGCGGGAGGACTGAGCTCCTACGAGCAGTACTTC	CASSQVRAGGLSSYEQYF
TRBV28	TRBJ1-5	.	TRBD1	TGTGCCAGCAGTTTATACGACAGGGGCAATCAGCCCCAGCATTTT	CASSLYDRGNQPQHF
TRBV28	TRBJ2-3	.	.	TGTGCCAGCAGTTTTCTTTACACAGATACGCAGTATTTT	CASSFLYTDTQYF
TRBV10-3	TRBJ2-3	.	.	TGTGCCCCCAAGGGGGGGATTAATCGATTTCGGAAGTATTTT	CAPKGGINRFRKYF
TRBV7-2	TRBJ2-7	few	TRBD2	TGTGCCAGCAGCTCAGCAAAAAAGAGCGGGAGGTCCGAGCAGTACTTC	CASSSAKKSGRSEQYF